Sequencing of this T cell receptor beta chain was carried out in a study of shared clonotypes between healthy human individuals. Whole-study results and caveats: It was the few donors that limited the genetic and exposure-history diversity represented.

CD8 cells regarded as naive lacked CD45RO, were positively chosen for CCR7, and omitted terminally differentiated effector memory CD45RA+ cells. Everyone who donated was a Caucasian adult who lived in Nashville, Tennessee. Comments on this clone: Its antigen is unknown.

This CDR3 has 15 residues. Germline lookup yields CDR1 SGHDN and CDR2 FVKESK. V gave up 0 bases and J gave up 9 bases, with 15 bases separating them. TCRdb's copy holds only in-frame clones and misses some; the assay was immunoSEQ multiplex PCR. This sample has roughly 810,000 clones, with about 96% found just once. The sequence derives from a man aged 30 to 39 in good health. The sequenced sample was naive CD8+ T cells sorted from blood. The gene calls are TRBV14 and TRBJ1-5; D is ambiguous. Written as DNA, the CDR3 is TGTGCCAGCAGCCAAGACAAGGGTGGCCCCCGGCCCCAGCATTTT. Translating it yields CASSQDKGGPRPQHF.